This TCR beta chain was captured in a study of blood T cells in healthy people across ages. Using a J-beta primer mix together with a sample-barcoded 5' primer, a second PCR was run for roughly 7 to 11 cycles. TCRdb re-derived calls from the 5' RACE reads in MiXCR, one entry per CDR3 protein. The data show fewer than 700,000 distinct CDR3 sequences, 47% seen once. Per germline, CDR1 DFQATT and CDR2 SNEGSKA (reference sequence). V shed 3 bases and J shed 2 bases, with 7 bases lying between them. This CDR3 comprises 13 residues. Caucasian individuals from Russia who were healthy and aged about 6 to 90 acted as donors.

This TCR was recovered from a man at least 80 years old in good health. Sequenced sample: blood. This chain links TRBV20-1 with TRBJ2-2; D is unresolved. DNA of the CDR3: TGCAGTGCTAGGGGTGGAAACACCGGGGAGCTGTTTTTT. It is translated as CSARGGNTGELFF.